These 19 T cell receptor beta chains came from one sample sequenced in a study of PD-1 blockade in classical Hodgkin lymphoma. Every single patient, without exception, relapsed after autologous stem cell transplantation, and brentuximab vedotin exposure varied. Clones were sequenced by immunoSEQ multiplex PCR, and TCRdb holds only the in-frame ones, with some missing. The table includes more than 4,500 clones, around three fifths detected once. Sequencing was performed on peripheral blood mononuclear cells (PBMCs), taken at baseline. These receptors all stem from a human donor with classical Hodgkin lymphoma.

The CDR3 bases are TGTGCCAGTAGCCCCAGCGGGGTCAACTATGGCTACACCTTC. This translates into CASSPSGVNYGYTF. This chain joins TRBV19 and TRBJ1-2; D not resolved. Germline V gene sequence: CDR1 LNHDA, CDR2 SQIVND (reference sequence). The CDR3 is made up of 14 amino acids. V dropped 6 bases and J dropped 2 bases, with 13 bases sitting between them.

The chain combines TRBV7-6 with TRBJ2-7; unclear D gene. V was cut by 5 bases and J by 0 bases, with 14 bases left in between. CDR1 and CDR2 (germline): SGHVS, FNYEAQ. The CDR3 length is 15 residues. CDR3 sequence reads: CASSALVTTSYEQYF. Written as DNA, the CDR3 is TGTGCCAGCAGCGCTCTAGTAACAACCTCCTACGAGCAGTACTTC. The whole variable domain, remainder taken from reference TRBV7-6 and TRBJ2-7, is GAGVSQSPRYKVTKRGQDVALRCDPISGHVSLYWYRQALGQGPEFLTYFNYEAQQDKSGLPNDRFSAERPEGSISTLTIQRTEQRDSAMYRCASSALVTTSYEQYFGPGTRLTVT.

This clone was recorded a few times. The J gene is TRBJ2-1, the V gene TRBV11-3, with a possible D match to TRBD2 (6 bases). V lost 1 base and J 3 bases, leaving 13 bases between the germline ends. Germline CDR1 SGHNT, CDR2 YENEEA. The CDR3 length is 16 residues. CDR3 sequence: CASSLGVSGVYNEQFF. The DNA of the CDR3 is TGTGCCAGCAGCTTAGGGGTTAGCGGAGTCTACAATGAGCAGTTCTTC.

The genes are TRBV6-6 and TRBJ2-7; TRBD1 agrees at 12 bases. Germline values: CDR1 MNHNY, CDR2 SVGAGI (reference sequence). J gave up 5 bases and V 6 bases, and 5 bases lay outside the gene matches. The CDR3 contains 14 residues. The CDR3 sequence: CASSPGQGADEQYF. The DNA of the CDR3 is TGTGCCAGCAGCCCGGGACAGGGGGCAGACGAGCAGTACTTC.

The CDR3 nucleotides are TGTGCCAGCAGCCGAACCGCGGACAGGACGGCAAACATTCAGTACTTC. Translation: CASSRTADRTANIQYF. The chain combines TRBV7-8 with TRBJ2-4, with TRBD1 matching 7 bases. With V trimmed by 5 bases and J by 6 bases, 13 bases remained unmatched. Germline V CDR1 and CDR2: SGHVS, FQNEAQ. This CDR3 spans 16 amino acids.

V gene TRBV7-9 combines with J gene TRBJ2-1, with D perhaps TRBD1 or TRBD2 (5 bases each). The germline gives CDR1 SEHNR, CDR2 FQNEAQ (reference sequence). V lost 4 bases to trimming and J lost 4 bases, with 14 bases between them. The CDR3 covers 15 residues. The CDR3 DNA is TGTGCCAGCAGCTCAGGGACGGCGGGTTACAATGAGCAGTTCTTC. Protein: CASSSGTAGYNEQFF. Combining the CDR3 with reference TRBV7-9 and TRBJ2-1 gives the whole variable domain DTGVSQNPRHKITKRGQNVTFRCDPISEHNRLYWYRQTLGQGPEFLTYFQNEAQLEKSRLLSDRFSAERPKGSFSTLEIQRTEQGDSAMYLCASSSGTAGYNEQFFGPGTRLTVL.

This clone was seen only a few times. The chain employs TRBV4-1 and TRBJ2-1; 7 bases are a match to TRBD1. Germline trimming cut 3 bases from V and 9 bases from J; bases unmatched to any gene: 8. Germline values: CDR1 MGHRA, CDR2 YSYEKL. The CDR3 consists of 14 residues. The CDR3 coding sequence is TGCGCCAGCAGCCACCCGTCGACAGGGAGTGAGCAGTTCTTC. It specifies CASSHPSTGSEQFF.

The CDR3 nucleotides read TGTGCCAGCAGCCCCGCGGCTAACACTGAAGCTTTCTTT. This translates into CASSPAANTEAFF. This chain uses TRBV7-2 with TRBJ1-1; D remains unclear. V was cut by 5 bases and J by 2 bases, with 9 bases left in between. The germline V gene has CDR1 SGHTA and CDR2 FQGNSA. The CDR3 spans 13 residues. Combining the CDR3 with reference TRBV7-2 and TRBJ1-1 gives the whole variable domain GAGVSQSPSNKVTEKGKDVELRCDPISGHTALYWYRQSLGQGLEFLIYFQGNSAPDKSGLPSDRFSAERTGGSVSTLTIQRTQQEDSAVYLCASSPAANTEAFFGQGTRLTVV.

The rearrangement joins TRBV7-3 to TRBJ2-3; 8 bases agree with TRBD2. The V gene end was trimmed by 4 bases and the J gene end by 2 bases; junction bases not matched to a gene: 8. This CDR3 has 16 residues. Germline CDR1 SGHTA, CDR2 FQGTGA. The CDR3 sequence: CASSSSRGGTTDTQYF. The CDR3, as DNA: TGTGCCAGCAGCTCCTCTCGCGGGGGGACCACAGATACGCAGTATTTT.

The chain is built from TRBV30 and TRBJ1-4, with D unresolved. This CDR3 has 11 amino acids. Between the trimmed V and J ends, which lost 1 base and 8 bases, there was a span of 5 bases. Germline assignment: CDR1 GTSNPN and CDR2 SVGIG (reference sequence). CDR3 residues: CAWSAGEKLFF. In nucleotides, the CDR3 is TGTGCCTGGAGTGCGGGAGAAAAACTGTTTTTT.

The genes are TRBV6-1 and TRBJ1-3; 10 bases align to TRBD1. CDR1 and CDR2 from the germline V gene are MNHNS and SASEGT. The CDR3 length is 15 residues. V dropped 6 bases and J dropped 3; count of bases not matched to a gene: 5. CDR3 in amino acids: CASSETGGYGNTIYF. CDR3 DNA: TGTGCCAGCAGCGAGACAGGGGGCTATGGAAACACCATATATTTT.

The chain links TRBV11-1 to TRBJ2-2, with a possible D match to TRBD1 (5 bases). The germline gives CDR1 SGHAT, CDR2 FQDESV (reference sequence). CDR3 length: 17 residues. V dropped 4 bases and J dropped 1 base, with 16 bases sitting between them. The CDR3 DNA sequence: TGTGCCAGCAGCTCGCAAAGGGGTAGAAAGAACACCGGGGAGCTGTTTTTT. This translates into CASSSQRGRKNTGELFF.

The V call is TRBV19, the J call TRBJ1-4; D is unresolved. Germline CDR1 is LNHDA and CDR2 is SQIVND (reference sequence). CDR3 length: 16 residues. V was clipped by 4 bases and J by 3 bases, with 15 bases between them. The CDR3 sequence is CASSTDDRIPNEKLFF. The CDR3 DNA reads TGTGCCAGTAGTACTGATGACCGCATACCTAATGAAAAACTGTTTTTT.

The V gene is TRBV7-2, the J gene TRBJ2-3; no definite D call. Germline loops: CDR1 SGHTA, CDR2 FQGNSA. The V and J ends lost 4 bases and 2 bases respectively, with 4 bases between them. The CDR3 has 12 amino acids. CDR3 residues: CASSSYTDTQYF. The DNA for the CDR3 is TGTGCCAGCAGCTCCTACACAGATACGCAGTATTTT. Full variable domain (missing parts from reference TRBV7-2 and TRBJ2-3): GAGVSQSPSNKVTEKGKDVELRCDPISGHTALYWYRQSLGQGLEFLIYFQGNSAPDKSGLPSDRFSAERTGGSVSTLTIQRTQQEDSAVYLCASSSYTDTQYFGPGTRLTVL.

The chain joins TRBV6-1 to TRBJ2-3; TRBD1 matches at 9 bases. Trimming cost V 10 bases and J 5 bases; bases outside gene matches: 10. CDR1 is MNHNS and CDR2 is SASEGT in the germline V gene. This CDR3 is built from 14 residues. CDR3 residues: CATAQGAQGDTQYF. The DNA of the CDR3 is TGTGCCACCGCACAGGGGGCGCAGGGAGATACGCAGTATTTT.

The chain couples TRBV7-2 to TRBJ2-7; D possibly matches TRBD1 or TRBD2 (6 bases each). V was pared by 4 bases and J by 6 bases, with 19 bases between. The CDR3 is made up of 15 amino acids. The germline gives CDR1 SGHTA, CDR2 FQGNSA. CDR3 sequence reads: CASSSGRGPPGEQYF. For the CDR3, the DNA is TGTGCCAGCAGCTCAGGACGGGGGCCGCCGGGCGAGCAGTACTTC. The variable domain in full, completed from reference TRBV7-2 and TRBJ2-7, reads GAGVSQSPSNKVTEKGKDVELRCDPISGHTALYWYRQSLGQGLEFLIYFQGNSAPDKSGLPSDRFSAERTGGSVSTLTIQRTQQEDSAVYLCASSSGRGPPGEQYFGPGTRLTVT.

This chain joins TRBV5-6 and TRBJ1-2, with TRBD1 as a possible D gene (6 bases). The V end was cut by 1 base, the J end by 8 bases, with 18 bases between. Per germline, CDR1 SGHDT and CDR2 YYEEEE. There are 15 residues in the CDR3. This chain's CDR3 is CASSLTDRGTEGYTF. CDR3 DNA sequence: TGTGCCAGCAGCTTGACGGACAGAGGCACGGAGGGCTACACCTTC.

This clone was counted only a few times. The genes are TRBV10-3 and TRBJ1-1; a weak D match, TRBD1 (5 bases). The CDR3 extends over 16 amino acids. Germline-derived CDR1 and CDR2 are ENHRY and SYGVKD. V shed 10 bases and J shed 3 bases, with 24 bases lying between them. This chain's CDR3 is CATGTGGTLWDTEAFF. CDR3 coding DNA: TGTGCCACTGGGACCGGGGGAACCCTTTGGGACACTGAAGCTTTCTTT.

The chain recombines TRBV5-1 with TRBJ2-1; 8 positions match TRBD1. The CDR3 has 14 amino acids. The ends lost 2 bases at V and 7 bases at J; junction bases unmatched: 5. The germline gives CDR1 SGHRS, CDR2 YFSETQ. The CDR3 DNA is TGCGCCAGCAGCTTTGGACAGGGAATTAATGAGCAGTTCTTC. Translated, it gives CASSFGQGINEQFF.